The next 20 T cell receptor beta chains were all read from a single sample in a study of Ad26.COV2.S vaccination and SARS-CoV-2 variants. The treatment was: some 20 received Ad26.COV2.S at low or high dose, single or two shots; about five received placebo; per-sample allocation not given. The samples were gathered on day 63 after the first injection of vaccine or placebo. Libraries were prepared by immunoSEQ multiplex PCR; TCRdb keeps only in-frame clonotypes and omits some of them. Here the sample spans a few hundred thousand clones, 75% to 95% being singletons. Sequencing was performed on peripheral blood, taken in a trial of Ad26.COV2.S vaccine versus placebo. The receptors here all came from a person between 18 and 59 years old who received the Ad26.COV2.S COVID-19 vaccine or a placebo.

The rearrangement links TRBV5-1 to TRBJ1-2, with TRBD1 identical over 9 bases. The CDR3 runs to 15 residues. Germline V gene lookup returns CDR1 SGHRS and CDR2 YFSETQ. V dropped 1 base and J dropped 6; count of bases not matched to a gene: 7. CDR3 in DNA: TGCGCCAGCAGCTTGACACAGGGGGCGCGCGATGGCTACACCTTC. Encoded protein: CASSLTQGARDGYTF.

This rearrangement joins TRBV30 to TRBJ2-5; 7 bases are a match to TRBD1. The length of the CDR3 is 13 residues. V was clipped by 4 bases and J by 2 bases; unmatched bases: 4. The germline gives CDR1 GTSNPN, CDR2 SVGIG (reference sequence). The CDR3 reads CAWTRDRQETQYF. Here the CDR3 DNA reads TGTGCCTGGACCCGGGACAGACAAGAGACCCAGTACTTC.

The rearrangement joins TRBV25-1 to TRBJ2-7; tentatively, D is TRBD1 (5 bases). CDR3 size: 17 residues. Trimming removed 6 bases at V and 1 base at J, with 22 bases between. Germline-derived CDR1 and CDR2 are MGHDK and SYGVNS. CDR3 loop: CASSDPFIQGGSYEQYF. The CDR3 DNA follows: TGTGCCAGCAGCGACCCCTTCATCCAGGGCGGTTCCTACGAGCAGTACTTC.

This sequence joins TRBV18 and TRBJ2-1; 9 bases map to TRBD1. This CDR3 region has 17 residues. The J segment lost 1 base and the V segment lost 4 bases, leaving 8 bases of the junction unmatched. Germline V gives CDR1 KGHSH, CDR2 LQKENI. CDR3 nucleotide sequence: TGTGCCAGCTCACTACCGGGACAGGGAAGTTCCTACAATGAGCAGTTCTTC. Amino acid sequence: CASSLPGQGSSYNEQFF.

This rearrangement joins TRBV5-1 to TRBJ2-2; D is possibly TRBD1 (5 bases). Per the germline V gene, CDR1 is SGHRS and CDR2 is YFSETQ. Trimming left V 5 bases short and J 4 bases short, with 12 bases between. The CDR3 is 14 residues long. The CDR3 spells CASRQTATTGELFF. The DNA of the CDR3 is TGCGCCAGCAGACAGACAGCTACCACCGGGGAGCTGTTTTTT.

The chain combines TRBV19 with TRBJ2-1, with TRBD2 matching over 10 bases. V gave up 6 bases and J gave up 4 bases; unmatched junction bases: 6. This CDR3 has 15 residues. The V gene's germline CDR1 is LNHDA and CDR2 SQIVND (reference sequence). The CDR3 reads CASRSGTSAYNEQFF. CDR3 DNA: TGTGCCAGTAGGTCCGGGACTAGCGCTTACAATGAGCAGTTCTTC.

This chain joins TRBV6-2 or TRBV6-3 and TRBJ2-7; 8 nucleotides match TRBD2. After removal of 4 bases from V and 2 bases from J, the junction contained 7 bases not matched to a gene. From germline, CDR1 is MNHEY and CDR2 SVGEGT. The length of the CDR3 is 15 residues. The CDR3 protein is CASSFPGLGAYEQYF. CDR3 in DNA: TGTGCCAGCAGTTTCCCGGGACTAGGGGCCTACGAGCAGTACTTC.

This rearrangement joins TRBV9 to TRBJ1-3; 8 nucleotides match TRBD1. The CDR3 contains 16 residues. V was clipped by 3 bases and J by 2 bases; unmatched bases: 7. Germline V CDR1 and CDR2: SGDLS, YYNGEE. The CDR3 nucleotides are TGTGCCAGCAGCGCCCAATCGACAGGGGCTGGAAACACCATATATTTT. As protein: CASSAQSTGAGNTIYF.

The chain couples TRBV7-2 to TRBJ1-2; 9 positions match TRBD1. V shed 5 bases and J 0 bases; nucleotides not matched to a gene: 4. Germline CDR1 is SGHTA and CDR2 is FQGNSA. CDR3 length: 15 residues. The CDR3 DNA follows: TGTGCCAGCAGCCCCTGGACAGGGGCTAACTATGGCTACACCTTC. It codes for CASSPWTGANYGYTF.

The chain carries TRBV3-1 (or the pseudogene TRBV3-2) and TRBJ2-7; D remains unclear. V lost 0 bases, J lost 3 bases, and 12 bases lay in between. Germline V gives CDR1 LGHDT, CDR2 YNNKEL (reference sequence). The CDR3 is 15 amino acids. The CDR3 DNA reads as TGTGCCAGCAGCCAAGAAGTGGGATATATCTACGAGCAGTACTTC. Protein sequence: CASSQEVGYIYEQYF.

The chain has TRBV5-4 and TRBJ2-3, with TRBD2 as a possible D gene (6 bases). Germline CDR1 and CDR2: SGHNT and YYREEE (reference sequence). This CDR3 contains 14 residues. V dropped 4 bases and J dropped 5 bases, with 14 bases sitting between them. This CDR3 reads CASSRTGSVDTQYF. CDR3 bases: TGTGCCAGCAGCCGTACCGGGAGCGTAGATACGCAGTATTTT.

This sequence joins TRBV4-3 and TRBJ2-1; 8 positions agree with TRBD2. Germline CDR1 and CDR2: LGHNA and YSLEER. The CDR3 extends over 16 amino acids. With V trimmed by 1 base and J by 7 bases, 9 bases remained unmatched. The DNA of the CDR3 is TGCGCCAGCAGCCAAGCCGGGCACGGGAGGGAAAATGAGCAGTTCTTC. Translated, it gives CASSQAGHGRENEQFF.

J is TRBJ1-5 and V is TRBV19; no reliable D call. Germline V gives CDR1 LNHDA, CDR2 SQIVND (reference sequence). The CDR3 is made up of 12 amino acids. V shed 3 bases and J shed 10 bases, with 10 bases lying between them. The CDR3 is CASSIAFSPQHF. The CDR3 coding sequence is TGTGCCAGTAGTATCGCGTTCAGCCCCCAGCATTTT.

This clone has just a few counts. The genes are TRBV9 and TRBJ2-7, with D possibly TRBD2 on 5 matching bases. Germline assignment: CDR1 SGDLS and CDR2 YYNGEE. The CDR3 sequence is 14 residues long. Trimming shortened V by 2 bases and J by 3 bases, and 12 bases separated the two germline ends. Here the CDR3 reads CASSVPVGSYEQYF. The CDR3 DNA reads as TGTGCCAGCAGCGTCCCCGTGGGGAGCTACGAGCAGTACTTC.

The chain links TRBV6-2 or TRBV6-3 to TRBJ1-5; D gene unclear. Looked up from germline, CDR1 is MNHEY and CDR2 is SVGEGT. The CDR3 is 14 amino acids. The germline V and J ends were trimmed by 0 bases and 4 bases, with 7 bases remaining between them. This chain's CDR3 is CASSYSAANQPQHF. The CDR3 bases are TGTGCCAGCAGTTACTCGGCAGCAAATCAGCCCCAGCATTTT.

The V call is TRBV7-2, the J call TRBJ1-2; TRBD1 is a possible D gene (6 bases). Trimming cost V 2 bases and J 4 bases, with 17 bases left between them. This CDR3 has 16 amino acids. The germline gives CDR1 SGHTA, CDR2 FQGNSA. CDR3 DNA sequence: TGTGCCAGCAGCTTAATTCCACAGGGCAGTGGCTATGGCTACACCTTC. Translating it yields CASSLIPQGSGYGYTF.

As regards this clone: Different DNA sequences within this sample yield the same CDR3. This chain uses TRBV6-6 with TRBJ1-1; no reliable D call. The CDR3 contains 12 residues. V lost 2 bases, J lost 5 bases, and 6 bases lay in between. CDR1 is MNHNY, CDR2 SVGAGI, per germline (reference sequence). The DNA for the CDR3 is TGTGCCAGCAGTTACAGGGTGACTGAAGCTTTCTTT. Translation: CASSYRVTEAFF.

The DNA of the CDR3 is TGTGCCAGCAGCCCGCTCGATACGCAGTATTTT. Translation gives CASSPLDTQYF. The chain recombines TRBV5-5 with TRBJ2-3; D unclear. The CDR3 extends over 11 amino acids. Trimming removed 4 bases from V and 6 bases from J, with 6 bases in between. Germline V gene sequence: CDR1 SGHKS, CDR2 YYEKEE (reference sequence).

The V and J genes are TRBV15 and TRBJ1-4; TRBD1 is a possible D gene (6 bases). V was shortened by 3 bases and J by 4 bases, with 12 bases between the two germline ends. This CDR3 has 15 amino acids. Germline CDR1 LNHNV, CDR2 YYDKDF (reference sequence). The CDR3 bases are TGTGCCACCAGCAGTAGTGGACAGATTAATGAAAAACTGTTTTTT. It is translated as CATSSSGQINEKLFF.

The gene calls are TRBV4-3 and TRBJ1-4, with D perhaps TRBD1 (6 bases). The length of the CDR3 is 16 residues. Germline CDR1 reads LGHNA; CDR2 reads YSLEER. V lost 1 base and J lost 4, with 13 bases in between. The CDR3 sequence: CASSQVQGPGNEKLFF. The CDR3 DNA reads TGCGCCAGCAGCCAAGTGCAGGGGCCAGGTAATGAAAAACTGTTTTTT.